This record concerns one T cell receptor beta chain sequence. In the source study's methods: Reference gene primers were amplified, and this amplification served to estimate nucleated cell counts. This table comes from immunoSEQ multiplex PCR, and its TCRdb copy is limited to in-frame clones, with some not included. V and J calls and clone size follow that table, whereas D and trimming were derived from the DNA. The top ten hold roughly an eighth of the sample, which has 130,000 or so clones, about 84% seen once. The sample is drawn from a study of blood T cell repertoires in COVID-19. Whole-study context: Some COVID-19 samples were acute and others convalescent; all came from the United States, Italy and Spain. T cells, B-cell-depleted T cells, or PBMCs provided the cDNA or gDNA that served as material.

The CDR3 extends over 15 amino acids. V lost 4 bases, J lost 1 base, and 2 bases stayed unmatched. Germline V CDR1 and CDR2: LGHDT, YNNKEL (reference sequence). Sequencing was done on a sample of peripheral blood. The chain has TRBV3-1 (or the pseudogene TRBV3-2) and TRBJ2-1, with 9 bases matching TRBD1. The clonotype was recovered from a woman aged 60-70 years with acute or convalescent COVID-19. The CDR3 here is CASSPGQGSYNEQFF. The CDR3 DNA is TGTGCCAGCAGCCCGGGACAGGGTTCCTACAATGAGCAGTTCTTC.